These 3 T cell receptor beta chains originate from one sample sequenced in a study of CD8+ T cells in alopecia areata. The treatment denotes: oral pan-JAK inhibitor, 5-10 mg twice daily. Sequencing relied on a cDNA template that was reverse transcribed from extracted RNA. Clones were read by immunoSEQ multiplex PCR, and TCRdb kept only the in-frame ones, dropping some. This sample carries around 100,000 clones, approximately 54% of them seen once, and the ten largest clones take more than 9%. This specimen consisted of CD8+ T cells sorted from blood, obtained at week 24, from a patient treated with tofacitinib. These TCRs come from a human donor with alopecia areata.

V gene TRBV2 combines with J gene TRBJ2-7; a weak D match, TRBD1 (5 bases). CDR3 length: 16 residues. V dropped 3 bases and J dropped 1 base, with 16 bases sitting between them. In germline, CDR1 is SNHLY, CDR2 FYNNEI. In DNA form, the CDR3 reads TGTGCCAGCAGTGACCCTGACAGCCAGCTATCCTACGAGCAGTACTTC. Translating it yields CASSDPDSQLSYEQYF.

The CDR3 loop reads CASSIMLAQRAEAFF. The DNA for the CDR3 is TGTGCCAGCAGCATAATGTTGGCACAGAGGGCTGAAGCTTTCTTT. The genes are TRBV27 and TRBJ1-1; no firm D call. Trimming removed 6 bases from V and 6 bases from J, with 20 bases in between. This CDR3 has 15 residues. In germline, CDR1 is MNHEY, CDR2 SMNVEV (reference sequence).

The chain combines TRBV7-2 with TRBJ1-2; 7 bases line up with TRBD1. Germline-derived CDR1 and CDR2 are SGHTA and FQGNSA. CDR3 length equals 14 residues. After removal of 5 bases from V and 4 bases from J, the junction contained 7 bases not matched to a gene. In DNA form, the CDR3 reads TGTGCCAGCAGCCTACTAGGGGGCAGCTATGGCTACACCTTC. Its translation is CASSLLGGSYGYTF.